The present T cell receptor (beta chain) was sequenced within a study of cytomegalovirus exposure and HLA in healthy donors. Vbeta (60) and Jbeta (13) primers were used in the PCR. Profiled with immunoSEQ multiplex PCR; TCRdb holds only in-frame clones, not every one. The repertoire holds about 120,000 clones, with about 70% as singletons. As concerns this clone: Antigen unknown.

The CDR3 covers 14 residues. The V gene's germline CDR1 is MGHRA and CDR2 YSYEKL. Trimming shortened V by 1 base and J by 2 bases, and 8 bases separated the two germline ends. Study observations and caveats: Most observed TCR sequences were rare, whereas some public TCRs were detected in many donors.

Sequenced input: PBMCs. The rearrangement links TRBV4-1 to TRBJ1-2; D unclear. This TCR came from a woman aged 40-49 years in good health and CMV-seropositive. The CDR3 DNA reads TGCGCCAGCAGCCAAGTTGGGCAGAACTATGGCTACACCTTC. This codes for CASSQVGQNYGYTF.